The rows below give T cell receptor beta chains drawn from one sample of a study of cytotoxic CD8 clonotypes in ibrutinib-treated CLL. Assay: immunoSEQ multiplex PCR; the TCRdb copy retains only in-frame clones and omits some. The sample consists of approximately 84,000 clones, roughly three quarters of them appearing once. The source was PBMCs, collected after 12 months of ibrutinib treatment. Every receptor here comes from a human donor with chronic lymphocytic leukemia. Each CDR3 is given without its conserved first and last residue. The order of the fields is V gene, J gene, clone size, CDR3 protein. Size tells how often a clone was seen (once, few, many) or the class of an expanded clone, and some rows leave it out.

V: TRBV5-1
J: TRBJ1-1
size: NA
CDR3: ASSLEGPMNTEAF

V: TRBV9
J: TRBJ2-2
size: NA
CDR3: ASSWRDRGTGELF

V: TRBV13
J: TRBJ2-1
size: NA
CDR3: ASRGRQGDNEQF

V: TRBV4-2
J: TRBJ2-7
size: once
CDR3: ASSQDRGGTGGPYEQY

V: TRBV5-8
J: TRBJ2-3
size: NA
CDR3: ASSFPGESTDTQY

V: TRBV18
J: TRBJ2-2
size: few
CDR3: ASSPGGPVNTGELF

V: TRBV5-1
J: TRBJ2-7
size: NA
CDR3: ASSRGGTRDIRSEQY

V: TRBV28
J: TRBJ2-7
size: NA
CDR3: ASSNLDYEQY

V: TRBV11-2
J: TRBJ2-3
size: once
CDR3: ASSFAWADTQY

V: TRBV5-1
J: TRBJ2-3
size: few
CDR3: ASSLWPGQGRSSATDTQY

V: TRBV18
J: TRBJ2-1
size: NA
CDR3: ASSPPGLAGVGEQF

V: TRBV18
J: TRBJ2-5
size: NA
CDR3: ASSPGGETQY

V: TRBV5-1
J: TRBJ2-3
size: NA
CDR3: ASRVPGTDTQY

V: TRBV2
J: TRBJ2-7
size: NA
CDR3: ASSGGLLAYEQY

V: TRBV9
J: TRBJ2-1
size: NA
CDR3: ASSARLAGARNEQF

V: TRBV10-3
J: TRBJ1-1
size: NA
CDR3: AVQGNTEAF

V: TRBV7-9
J: TRBJ1-6
size: NA
CDR3: ASSLGPGGFYSPLH

V: TRBV6-5
J: TRBJ2-2
size: NA
CDR3: ASSYSRLAPGGLF

V: TRBV29-1
J: TRBJ2-5
size: NA
CDR3: SVGDSGTKGTQY

V: TRBV6-1
J: TRBJ2-7
size: NA
CDR3: ASRSLGAGVDEQY

V: TRBV4-1
J: TRBJ2-3
size: NA
CDR3: ASSQAEGVGDTQY

V: TRBV28
J: TRBJ2-7
size: NA
CDR3: ASGQGSYEQY

V: TRBV2
J: TRBJ2-5
size: NA
CDR3: ASSKEQQETQY

V: TRBV7-2
J: TRBJ2-7
size: NA
CDR3: ASSLGSGTTTYEQY

V: TRBV6-8
J: TRBJ2-7
size: many
CDR3: ASSPPGQPSEQY

V: TRBV15
J: TRBJ2-5
size: NA
CDR3: ATSSRLAVETQY

V: TRBV10-3
J: TRBJ2-6
size: NA
CDR3: AAAGREEASGANVLT

V: TRBV7-2
J: TRBJ2-5
size: few
CDR3: ASSLEGTETQY

V: TRBV28
J: TRBJ2-7
size: NA
CDR3: ASSWGNGVEQY

V: TRBV25-1
J: TRBJ1-1
size: NA
CDR3: ASSGQAQAF

V: TRBV19
J: TRBJ2-2
size: NA
CDR3: ASSIKRGGLAPGTNTGELF

V: TRBV6-1
J: TRBJ1-3
size: NA
CDR3: AVGSSGNTIY

V: TRBV21-1
J: TRBJ2-3
size: NA
CDR3: ASSKGPGTQY

V: TRBV30
J: TRBJ1-1
size: NA
CDR3: AGQGMNTEAF

V: TRBV27
J: TRBJ2-3
size: once
CDR3: ASSYSGRAPDTQY

V: TRBV5-1
J: TRBJ1-1
size: NA
CDR3: ASSAGTGGTEAF